The entry that follows covers one TCR beta chain sequence. This clonotype was detected only a few times. The antigen it recognizes is unknown. The input lacks base qualities; no much larger clone sits a single base away. This record comes from a study of T cell repertoires in cytomegalovirus infection (dated by TCRdb to the late 2010s). About the full investigation: The peptide stimulations were aimed at well-studied HLA-B-restricted epitopes as well as recently identified HLA-C-restricted CMV epitopes, whose presentation resists viral immunomodulation. Because public TCR beta signatures pointed to carriage of CMV infection together with the matching HLA type, the HLA type of each donor mattered for the analysis. Points the paper makes about the study in general: Cumulative frequency of public TCR beta family members discriminated carriers of CMV infection plus the relevant HLA type in this cohort and an independent 352-donor cohort. The ex vivo response was dominated by HLA-C-restricted CMV-specific TCR beta clonotypes, which also provided the single most frequent clonotype in two of eight donors.

Reading the label with the study, this specimen's treatment or condition is: in vitro stimulation with specific CMV peptide epitopes to enrich CMV-specific T cells. The sequencer was an Illumina HiSeq 1500. The public reads were reanalyzed by TCRdb: fastp trimming at Q25, MiXCR alignment, in-frame beta chains only. Every distinct CDR3 protein forms one entry, paired with its most common genes and DNA. The sample profile shows 230,000 or so distinct CDR3 sequences; approximately 40% of them were found once. Roughly three fifths of the sample rests with the top ten. Per the germline V gene, SNHLY is the CDR1 and FYNNEI is the CDR2. At the junction V is shortened by 7 bases and J by 6 bases; bases outside the gene matches: 9. Measured from the cysteine to the phenylalanine, the CDR3 is 14 residues long. Only the CDR3 portion is preserved as DNA: 42 bases, with reading frame beginning at the first base.

This receptor was obtained from a human donor in good health (CMV status not recorded). Some clones in this sample may be carry-over from other donors' samples. The starting material was CD8+ T cells from cultured PBMCs, obtained from culture after CMV antigen stimulation. The chain joins TRBV2 to TRBJ2-7, and 10 junctional nucleotides match TRBD1. The CDR3 protein sequence reads: CASTPPGTGVEQYF. The DNA reads TGTGCCAGCACTCCGCCAGGGACAGGGGTCGAGCAGTACTTC.